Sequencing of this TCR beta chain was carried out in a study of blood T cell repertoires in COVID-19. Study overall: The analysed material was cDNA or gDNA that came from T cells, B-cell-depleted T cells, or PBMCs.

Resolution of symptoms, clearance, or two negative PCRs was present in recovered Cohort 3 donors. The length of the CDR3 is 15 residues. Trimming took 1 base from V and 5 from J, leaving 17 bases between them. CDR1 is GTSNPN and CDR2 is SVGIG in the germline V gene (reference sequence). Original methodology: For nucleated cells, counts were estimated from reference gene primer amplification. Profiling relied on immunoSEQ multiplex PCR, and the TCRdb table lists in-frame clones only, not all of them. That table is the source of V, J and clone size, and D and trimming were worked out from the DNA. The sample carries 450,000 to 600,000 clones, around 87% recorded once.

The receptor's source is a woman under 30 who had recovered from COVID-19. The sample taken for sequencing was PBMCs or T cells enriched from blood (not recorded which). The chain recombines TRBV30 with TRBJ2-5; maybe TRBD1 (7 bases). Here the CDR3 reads CAWSGPGGGMETQYF. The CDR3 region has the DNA TGTGCCTGGAGTGGGCCAGGAGGGGGCATGGAGACCCAGTACTTC. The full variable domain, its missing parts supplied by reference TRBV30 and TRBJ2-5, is SQTIHQWPATLVQPVGSPLSLECTVEGTSNPNLYWYRQAAGRGLQLLFYSVGIGQISSEVPQNLSASRPQDRQFILSSKKLLLSDSGFYLCAWSGPGGGMETQYFGPGTRLLVL.